This paragraph reports one TCR beta chain. What it binds is not known. TCRdb fed the 5' RACE reads into MiXCR, producing one record per CDR3 protein. Seen here are about 340,000 distinct CDR3 sequences, approximately 22% observed once, and the top ten hold under 15%. This entry comes from a study of CD8 T cells in ankylosing spondylitis. Regarding the study as a whole: There was reportedly significant enrichment of clones that were disease-linked in matched ankylosing spondylitis synovial fluid. Blood of patients with ankylosing spondylitis appeared to be characterized by a TCR beta motif of 8 or 9 highly homologous variants. Before this, some motif variants had been reported in reactive arthritis synovial fluid and blood. Disease-linked clones had a CD8+ phenotype and relatively low frequency in peripheral blood.

The germline gives CDR1 MDHEN, CDR2 SYDVKM. V dropped 2 bases and J dropped 5 bases, with 8 bases sitting between them. There are 13 residues in the CDR3. The chain carries TRBV28 and TRBJ2-3, with a weak D call TRBD1 (5 bases). The sequencing input was blood, either unsorted or a sorted T cell fraction (not recorded which). This receptor was taken from a male donor with ankylosing spondylitis or in good health (not recorded which). The CDR3 DNA follows: TGTGCCAGCAGTTTAACAGGTCAAGATACGCAGTATTTT. It specifies CASSLTGQDTQYF.